This T cell receptor beta chain was captured in a study of blood T cell repertoires in COVID-19. The wider study: Sample material is recorded as cDNA or gDNA derived from T cells, B-cell-depleted T cells, or PBMCs.

Per the authors' pipeline: Amplification of reference gene primers provided the estimated nucleated cell counts. Profiling relied on immunoSEQ multiplex PCR, and the TCRdb table lists in-frame clones only, not all of them. V, J and clone size are taken as reported in that table, and D and trimming were inferred from the DNA itself. The sample has fewer than 250,000 clones, roughly 80% seen once. The CDR3 totals 13 residues. V was clipped by 5 bases and J by 1 base, with 9 bases between them. Germline assignment: CDR1 GTSNPN and CDR2 SVGIG (reference sequence). The specimen was peripheral blood. The receptor's source is a man aged 25 to 40 with active or convalescent COVID-19. The J gene is TRBJ1-5, the V gene TRBV30; D remains ambiguous. The CDR3 DNA sequence: TGTGCCTGGGGAACGGGGAGCAATCAGCCCCAGCATTTT. Protein sequence: CAWGTGSNQPQHF.